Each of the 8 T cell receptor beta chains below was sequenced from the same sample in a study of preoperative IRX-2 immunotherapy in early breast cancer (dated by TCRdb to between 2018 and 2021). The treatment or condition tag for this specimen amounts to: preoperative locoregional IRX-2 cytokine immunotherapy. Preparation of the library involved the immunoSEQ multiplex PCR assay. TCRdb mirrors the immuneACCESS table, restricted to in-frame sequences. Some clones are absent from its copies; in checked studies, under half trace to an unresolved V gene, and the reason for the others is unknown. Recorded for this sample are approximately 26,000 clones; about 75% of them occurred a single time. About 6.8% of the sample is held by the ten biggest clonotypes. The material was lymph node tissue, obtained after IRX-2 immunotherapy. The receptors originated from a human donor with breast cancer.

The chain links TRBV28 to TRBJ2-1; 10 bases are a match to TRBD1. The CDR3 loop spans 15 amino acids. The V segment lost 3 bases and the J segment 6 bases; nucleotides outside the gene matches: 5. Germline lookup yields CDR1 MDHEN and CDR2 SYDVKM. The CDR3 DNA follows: TGTGCCAGCAGTTTCCAAGGACAGGGGGGCAATGAGCAGTTCTTC. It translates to CASSFQGQGGNEQFF.

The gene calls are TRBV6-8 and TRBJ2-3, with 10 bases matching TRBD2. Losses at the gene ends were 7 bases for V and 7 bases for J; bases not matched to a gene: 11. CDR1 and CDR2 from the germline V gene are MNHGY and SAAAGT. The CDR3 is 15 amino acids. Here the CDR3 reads CASTSSGSGPYTQYF. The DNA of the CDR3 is TGTGCCAGCACTTCTAGCGGGAGTGGGCCATATACGCAGTATTTT.

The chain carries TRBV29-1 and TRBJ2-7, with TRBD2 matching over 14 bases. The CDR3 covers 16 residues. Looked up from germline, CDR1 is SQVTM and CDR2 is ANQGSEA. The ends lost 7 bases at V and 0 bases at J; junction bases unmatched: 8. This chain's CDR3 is CSAEGLAGVSSYEQYF. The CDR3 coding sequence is TGCAGCGCAGAGGGACTAGCGGGAGTTTCCTCCTACGAGCAGTACTTC.

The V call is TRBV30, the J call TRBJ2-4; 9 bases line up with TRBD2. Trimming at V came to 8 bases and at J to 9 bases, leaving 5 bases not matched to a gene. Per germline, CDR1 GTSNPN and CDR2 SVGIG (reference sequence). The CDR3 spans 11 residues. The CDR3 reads CAQAGGVIQYF. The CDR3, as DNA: TGTGCCCAAGCGGGAGGTGTCATTCAGTACTTC.

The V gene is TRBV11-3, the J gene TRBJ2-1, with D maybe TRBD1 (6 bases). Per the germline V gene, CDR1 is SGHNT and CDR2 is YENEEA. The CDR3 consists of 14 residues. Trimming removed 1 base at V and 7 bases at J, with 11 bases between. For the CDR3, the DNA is TGTGCCAGCAGCTTAGTCGGGCAGGGGAATGAGCAGTTCTTC. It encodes CASSLVGQGNEQFF.

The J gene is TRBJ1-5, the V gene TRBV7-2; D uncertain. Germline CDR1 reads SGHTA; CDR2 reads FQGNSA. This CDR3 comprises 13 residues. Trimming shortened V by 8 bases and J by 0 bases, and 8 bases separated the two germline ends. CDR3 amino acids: CASGYGSNQPQHF. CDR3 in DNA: TGTGCCAGCGGATACGGTAGCAATCAGCCCCAGCATTTT.

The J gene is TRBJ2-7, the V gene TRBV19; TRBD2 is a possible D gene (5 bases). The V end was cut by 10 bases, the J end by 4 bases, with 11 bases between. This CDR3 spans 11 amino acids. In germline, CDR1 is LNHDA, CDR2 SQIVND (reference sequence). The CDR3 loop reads CATSGLYEQYF. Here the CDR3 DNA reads TGTGCCACCTCGGGGTTATACGAGCAGTACTTC.

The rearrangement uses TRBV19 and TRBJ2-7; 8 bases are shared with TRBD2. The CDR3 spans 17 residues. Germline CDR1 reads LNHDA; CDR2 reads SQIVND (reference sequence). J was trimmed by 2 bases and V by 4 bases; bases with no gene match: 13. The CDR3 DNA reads TGTGCCAGTAGTACGCGAAAAGGGACTAGGTCTCCCTACGAGCAGTACTTC. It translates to CASSTRKGTRSPYEQYF.